These 21 T cell receptor beta chains share one sample of origin, sequenced in a study of shared T cell receptors in the human thymus (dated by TCRdb to 2020 to 2022). The library was built by means of the immunoSEQ multiplex PCR assay. Sourced from immuneACCESS, this table was stored by TCRdb with only in-frame sequences that have V and J called. A share of the clones is absent; for the studies checked, an unresolved V gene accounts for under half, and the remainder has no known explanation. The sample includes 600,000 or so clones, with 87% observed a single time. Of the sample, 0.0094% falls within the top ten clones. These records were also assigned to another study, of human thymus T cells.

Sequencing was carried out using thymocytes. Receptor source: a boy in the first two years of life with a congenital heart defect. Donor details come from another sample of the same person, matched by shared clones.

This chain joins TRBV7-9 and TRBJ1-1; D remains unclear. The CDR3 has 16 residues. Trimming shortened V by 1 base and J by 1 base, and 13 bases separated the two germline ends. From germline, CDR1 is SEHNR and CDR2 FQNEAQ (reference sequence). DNA of the CDR3: TGTGCCAGCAGCTTAGATCTCCTCGCAGGGAACACTGAAGCTTTCTTT. Translating it yields CASSLDLLAGNTEAFF.

CDR3 DNA: TGTGCCAGCTTAGGGCAGGGTGAAGGCCACAGCTACGAGCAGTACTTC. This codes for CASLGQGEGHSYEQYF. The rearrangement joins TRBV2 to TRBJ2-7; TRBD1 might be the D (5 bases). V was pared by 8 bases and J by 3 bases, with 23 bases between. Germline CDR1 is SNHLY and CDR2 is FYNNEI. The CDR3 totals 16 residues.

This rearrangement joins TRBV28 to TRBJ1-2; 8 bases line up with TRBD1. Germline CDR1 MDHEN, CDR2 SYDVKM. J lost 5 bases, V lost 6 bases, and 5 bases had no gene match. The CDR3 is 13 residues long. This CDR3 is CASSPGQGYGYTF. The CDR3 DNA sequence: TGTGCCAGCAGCCCAGGACAGGGTTATGGCTACACCTTC.

This chain's CDR3 is CASSIKPGYYGYTF. The DNA for the CDR3 is TGTGCCAGCAGTATTAAACCAGGGTACTATGGCTACACCTTC. This chain joins TRBV28 and TRBJ1-2; a possible D gene is TRBD1 (5 bases). CDR1 is MDHEN, CDR2 SYDVKM, per germline. V was pared by 5 bases and J by 3 bases, with 13 bases between. The CDR3 runs 14 residues.

This chain joins TRBV27 and TRBJ1-1; 10 bases line up with TRBD1. Germline CDR1 reads MNHEY; CDR2 reads SMNVEV (reference sequence). The V segment lost 6 bases and the J segment 0 bases; nucleotides outside the gene matches: 4. This CDR3 region has 15 residues. This chain's CDR3 is CASSPGTGVNTEAFF. CDR3 DNA: TGTGCCAGCAGCCCTGGGACAGGGGTGAACACTGAAGCTTTCTTT.

This chain links TRBV30 with TRBJ1-5; 9 nucleotides line up with TRBD1. CDR3 length: 15 amino acids. The germline V gene has CDR1 GTSNPN and CDR2 SVGIG (reference sequence). The ends lost 3 bases at V and 4 bases at J; junction bases unmatched: 7. Written as DNA, the CDR3 is TGTGCCTGGAGAACGGGACAGGGTTTAAATCAGCCCCAGCATTTT. The encoded protein is CAWRTGQGLNQPQHF.

The CDR3 coding sequence is TGTGCCAGCAGCTTAGGAGCAAAGCAGTACTTC. Its translation is CASSLGAKQYF. This chain uses TRBV7-9 with TRBJ2-7; D ambiguous. Per the germline V gene, CDR1 is SEHNR and CDR2 is FQNEAQ (reference sequence). CDR3 length: 11 amino acids. The V and J ends lost 1 base and 8 bases respectively, with 6 bases between them.

The chain couples TRBV7-2 to TRBJ1-6; the D is unclear. Germline CDR1 reads SGHTA; CDR2 reads FQGNSA. Trimming left V 3 bases short and J 7 bases short, with 13 bases between. The CDR3 runs to 15 residues. The CDR3 reads CASSFVRGNNSPLHF. The CDR3 DNA reads TGTGCCAGCAGCTTCGTTCGGGGTAACAATTCACCCCTCCACTTT. The full variable domain, completed using reference TRBV7-2 and TRBJ1-6, is GAGVSQSPSNKVTEKGKDVELRCDPISGHTALYWYRQSLGQGLEFLIYFQGNSAPDKSGLPSDRFSAERTGGSVSTLTIQRTQQEDSAVYLCASSFVRGNNSPLHFGNGTRLTVT.

The chain employs TRBV7-2 and TRBJ2-3; 7 bases line up with TRBD1. V lost 0 bases, J lost 2 bases, and 5 bases stayed unmatched. The V gene's germline CDR1 is SGHTA and CDR2 FQGNSA. The CDR3 spans 16 residues. CDR3 nucleotide sequence: TGTGCCAGCAGCTTAGCGCTAAGGGGGCCCACAGATACGCAGTATTTT. It yields the protein CASSLALRGPTDTQYF.

J is TRBJ1-1 and V is TRBV5-8; 8 positions agree with TRBD1. Germline lookup yields CDR1 SGHTS and CDR2 YDEGEE. Germline trimming cut 4 bases from V and 0 bases from J; bases unmatched to any gene: 8. The CDR3 covers 16 residues. The CDR3 DNA is TGTGCCAGCAGCCCAAGGACAGGGAGGATGAACACTGAAGCTTTCTTT. Protein: CASSPRTGRMNTEAFF.

The rearrangement links TRBV19 to TRBJ2-7; TRBD1 might be the D (6 bases). V was cut by 1 base and J by 6 bases, with 19 bases left in between. This CDR3 contains 16 residues. Germline lookup yields CDR1 LNHDA and CDR2 SQIVND (reference sequence). The CDR3 region has the DNA TGTGCCAGTAGTATAGGCCACAGGGAGTTCTCTTCCGAGCAGTACTTC. Translation gives CASSIGHREFSSEQYF.

The chain is built from TRBV4-3 and TRBJ2-5, with D tentatively TRBD2 (5 bases). V shed 0 bases and J shed 3 bases, with 8 bases lying between them. Germline V CDR1 and CDR2: LGHNA, YSLEER. This CDR3 has 14 residues. Here the CDR3 reads CASSQDSGKETQYF. The CDR3 DNA sequence: TGCGCCAGCAGCCAAGATTCCGGGAAAGAGACCCAGTACTTC.

The gene calls are TRBV29-1 and TRBJ1-5, with 9 bases fitting TRBD1. Trimming took 5 bases from V and 4 from J; bases not matched to a gene: 6. The V gene's germline CDR1 is SQVTM and CDR2 ANQGSEA. The CDR3 has 14 residues. CDR3 residues: CSVMKGQGNQPQHF. The CDR3 DNA sequence: TGCAGCGTTATGAAGGGACAGGGAAATCAGCCCCAGCATTTT.

The chain links TRBV5-6 to TRBJ1-4; possible D gene TRBD1, 5 bases. CDR3 size: 16 residues. V was pared by 4 bases and J by 2 bases, with 15 bases between. Looked up from germline, CDR1 is SGHDT and CDR2 is YYEEEE. Here the CDR3 DNA reads TGTGCCAGCAGCCCTCCTCCTGGGGGGACTAATGAAAAACTGTTTTTT. Translating gives CASSPPPGGTNEKLFF. Combining the CDR3 with reference TRBV5-6 and TRBJ1-4 gives the whole variable domain DAGVTQSPTHLIKTRGQQVTLRCSPKSGHDTVSWYQQALGQGPQFIFQYYEEEERQRGNFPDRFSGHQFPNYSSELNVNALLLGDSALYLCASSPPPGGTNEKLFFGSGTQLSVL.

The gene calls are TRBV11-2 and TRBJ1-3; TRBD1 agrees at 8 bases. Germline loops: CDR1 SGHAT, CDR2 FQNNGV. V dropped 5 bases and J dropped 4; count of bases not matched to a gene: 13. This CDR3 contains 17 residues. CDR3 nucleotides: TGTGCCAGCAGCCACCTCCCGACAGGGGTCGGGGGAAACACCATATATTTT. Residues: CASSHLPTGVGGNTIYF.

The V gene is TRBV4-3, the J gene TRBJ2-7, with no clear D. Germline assignment: CDR1 LGHNA and CDR2 YSLEER. This CDR3 has 17 amino acids. V was trimmed by 4 bases and J by 0 bases, leaving 19 bases between them. The CDR3 protein is CASSPVPRPLSSYEQYF. Written as DNA, the CDR3 is TGCGCCAGCAGCCCCGTCCCTCGTCCCCTTAGCTCCTACGAGCAGTACTTC.

The chain employs TRBV7-9 and TRBJ1-4; TRBD1 matches at 7 bases. CDR3 size: 13 residues. CDR1 is SEHNR, CDR2 FQNEAQ, per germline (reference sequence). V shed 3 bases and J 7 bases; nucleotides not matched to a gene: 2. CDR3 in DNA: TGTGCCAGCAGCTTCACAGGGGCTGAAAAACTGTTTTTT. Translated: CASSFTGAEKLFF.

The V gene is TRBV4-1, the J gene TRBJ2-7, with TRBD1 matching over 9 bases. Per germline, CDR1 MGHRA and CDR2 YSYEKL. Trimming removed 1 base from V and 5 bases from J; junction bases left unmatched: 12. The CDR3 length is 17 residues. As DNA, the CDR3 is TGCGCCAGCAGCCAAGGAGATTTCGGGACAGGGAAGGACGAGCAGTACTTC. Translated, it gives CASSQGDFGTGKDEQYF.

The chain links TRBV9 to TRBJ2-4; 8 positions agree with TRBD2. The germline gives CDR1 SGDLS, CDR2 YYNGEE. The CDR3 runs 15 residues. The junction had 8 bases not matched to a gene; V was cut back by 3 bases and J by 6 bases. The CDR3, as DNA: TGTGCCAGCAGCGAAGCCCCGGGGGGGGGAAACATTCAGTACTTC. It yields the protein CASSEAPGGGNIQYF. Based on the CDR3 plus reference TRBV9 and TRBJ2-4, the full variable domain is DSGVTQTPKHLITATGQRVTLRCSPRSGDLSVYWYQQSLDQGLQFLIQYYNGEERAKGNILERFSAQQFPDLHSELNLSSLELGDSALYFCASSEAPGGGNIQYFGAGTRLSVL.

The chain carries TRBV5-4 and TRBJ2-7; TRBD2 aligns across 9 bases. The CDR3 runs to 16 residues. The germline CDR1 and CDR2 sequences are SGHNT and YYREEE (reference sequence). Germline trimming cut 2 bases from V and 2 bases from J; bases unmatched to any gene: 8. Here the CDR3 DNA reads TGTGCCAGCAGCTTCCGGTTGACTAGCGGTACCTACGAGCAGTACTTC. Residues: CASSFRLTSGTYEQYF.

The J gene is TRBJ2-3, the V gene TRBV4-3; 10 bases align to TRBD1. This CDR3 is built from 15 residues. The V gene's germline CDR1 is LGHNA and CDR2 YSLEER. Germline trimming cut 4 bases from V and 5 bases from J; bases unmatched to any gene: 6. The CDR3 loop reads CASSPGTGEGDTQYF. CDR3 in DNA: TGCGCCAGCAGCCCGGGGACAGGGGAGGGAGATACGCAGTATTTT.